The following is a T cell receptor (beta chain) sequence with its context. Its target is not known. This specimen comes from a study of cytomegalovirus exposure and HLA in healthy donors. CDR1 and CDR2 from the germline V gene are SEHNR and FQNEAQ (reference sequence). The V and J ends lost 3 bases and 4 bases, in that order; junction bases with no gene match: 3. The CDR3 contains 14 residues. 13 Jbeta primers and 60 Vbeta primers were used for the PCR. Clones were sequenced by immunoSEQ multiplex PCR, and TCRdb holds only the in-frame ones, with some missing. The data show more than 110,000 clones, less than 85% seen once. General study points: Analysis performed later showed TCR beta chains linked to HLA being more clonally expanded than equally common others. For most TCR beta V segments, an earlier analysis put the productive rate at about 87% or about 30% of the time. The authors confirmed in vitro that three CMV-associated chains were specific for CMV antigens. Cytomegalovirus association was listed for 164 TCR beta chains.

The V gene is TRBV7-9, the J gene TRBJ2-1, with 7 nucleotides matching TRBD2. The sequence was obtained from a man aged 40-55 years in good health and CMV-seropositive. The specimen sequenced was PBMCs. In nucleotides, the CDR3 is TGTGCCAGCAGCTTTCTAGCGGTATACAATGAGCAGTTCTTC. Its translation: CASSFLAVYNEQFF.